A selection of T cell receptor beta chains follows, all from one sample in a study of blood T cell repertoires in COVID-19. Assay: immunoSEQ multiplex PCR; the TCRdb copy retains only in-frame clones and omits some. The table records approximately 290,000 clones, approximately 85% of them present only once. Sequenced input: PBMCs or T cells enriched from blood (not recorded which). The receptors here all came from a woman between 25 and 40 years old who had recovered from COVID-19. The CDR3 runs from the conserved cysteine through the conserved F or W. The D gene is left open where the match is weak. Where a row states a size, it is once, few, many or the class of an expanded clone; other rows omit it.

J gene	D gene	V gene	clone size	CDR3 DNA	CDR3 protein
TRBJ2-1	NA	TRBV7-3	NA	TGTGCCAGCAGCTTCGGGGAGGAGCAGTTCTTC	CASSFGEEQFF
TRBJ2-3	TRBD2	TRBV6-4	NA	TGTGCCAGCAGTGATAGAGCGGGAGAAGGAGATACGCAGTATTTT	CASSDRAGEGDTQYF
TRBJ1-3	NA	TRBV28	few	TGTGCCAGCAGTTTCGGGACACCCAATGGAAACACCATATATTTT	CASSFGTPNGNTIYF
TRBJ1-5	NA	TRBV5-6	NA	TGTGCCAGCAGCTTGGGCGCTAGCAATCAGCCCCAGCATTTT	CASSLGASNQPQHF
TRBJ2-3	TRBD2	TRBV6-5	NA	TGTGCCAGCAGTTACTCACTAGCGGGGGCGGATACGCAGTATTTT	CASSYSLAGADTQYF
TRBJ1-1	NA	TRBV10-3	few	TGTGCCATCAGTCCGGGAAACACTGAAGCTTTCTTT	CAISPGNTEAFF
TRBJ1-5	NA	TRBV30	NA	TGTGCCTGGACGACGAGGGCGGGTCAGCCCCAGCATTTT	CAWTTRAGQPQHF
TRBJ1-3	TRBD1	TRBV6-5	NA	TGTGCCAGCAGTCGCCGGGACAGAAGGGCCATATATTTT	CASSRRDRRAIYF
TRBJ2-6	TRBD1	TRBV5-1	NA	TGCGCCAGCAGATTCACCGGGACAGGGGGCGCATCTGGGGCCAACGTCCTGACTTTC	CASRFTGTGGASGANVLTF
TRBJ2-1	NA	TRBV2	NA	TGTGCCGGTTCTAGTAAAAGCTCCTACAATGAGCAGTTCTTC	CAGSSKSSYNEQFF
TRBJ2-7	NA	TRBV14	NA	TGTGCCAGCGGGCCTTTACGAAGCTCCTACGAGCAGTACTTC	CASGPLRSSYEQYF
TRBJ2-2	NA	TRBV4-2	NA	TGTGCCAGCAGCCACGGACCACAGGGAAACACCGGGGAGCTGTTTTTT	CASSHGPQGNTGELFF
TRBJ2-2	NA	TRBV15	NA	TGTGCCACCAGCAGACTAAAAACAGGGTCCACCGGGGAGCTGTTTTTT	CATSRLKTGSTGELFF
TRBJ1-2	NA	TRBV5-1	NA	TGCGCCAGCAGCCCCGGGGGGTATGGCTACACCTTC	CASSPGGYGYTF
TRBJ1-2	NA	TRBV20-1	NA	TGCAGTGCTAGTGAAACAGGGAACTATGGCTACACCTTC	CSASETGNYGYTF
TRBJ2-2	NA	TRBV11-2	NA	TGTGCCAGCAGCTTAGATCCATTTGGAAGGAGGGATAGGGACACCGGGGAGCTGTTTTTT	CASSLDPFGRRDRDTGELFF
TRBJ1-1	NA	TRBV28	NA	TGTGCCAGCAAAATCAGACCCTTAGTTTTAGGGGACACTGAAGCTTTCTTT	CASKIRPLVLGDTEAFF
TRBJ1-6	NA	TRBV7-8	NA	TGTGCCAGCAGCTTAATGAGGGTGAGCTCCTATAATTCACCCCTCCACTTT	CASSLMRVSSYNSPLHF
TRBJ1-2	NA	TRBV21-1	few	TGTGCCAGCAGCAATTCGTCTCACTATGGCTACACCTTC	CASSNSSHYGYTF
TRBJ2-7	NA	TRBV6-5	NA	TGTGCCAGCAGTTACTCGCTCCATAGCTCCTACGAGCAGTACTTC	CASSYSLHSSYEQYF
TRBJ2-5	TRBD2	TRBV6-5	NA	TGTGCCAGCAGTTTAGTCGGGGGGGGCACTCAAGAGACCCAGTACTTC	CASSLVGGGTQETQYF
TRBJ2-5	NA	TRBV7-8	NA	TGTGCCAGCAGCTTAGGACATATCCAAGAGACCCAGTACTTC	CASSLGHIQETQYF
TRBJ2-1	TRBD1	TRBV2	NA	TGTGCCAGCGATCGGACAGGCGGCGAATACCTTAATGAGCAGTTCTTC	CASDRTGGEYLNEQFF